Presented here are 3 T cell receptor beta chains from one specimen sequenced in a study of T cells in Graves' hyperthyroidism and ophthalmopathy. Researchers took RNA transcripts and amplified the TCR beta CDR3 regions from them. First-round RT-PCR of the TCR CDR3 relied on the HTBI primer set. In TCRdb, the multiplex PCR reads were re-called with MiXCR into one record per CDR3 protein. The table has under 400,000 distinct CDR3 sequences, roughly 14% seen once. Sequenced input: blood. These receptors originate from a woman aged 55-69 years with Graves' hyperthyroidism.

The sample holds many counts of this clonotype. The chain uses TRBV12-3 or TRBV12-4 and TRBJ1-5, with D unresolved. This CDR3 has 13 residues. Trimming pared 8 bases from V and 0 bases from J, leaving 8 bases between. In nucleotides, the CDR3 is TGTGCCAGCGACGCTAATAGCAATCAGCCCCAGCATTTT. This translates into CASDANSNQPQHF.

This clonotype was seen ten or more times. This chain connects TRBV28 to TRBJ2-5; the match to TRBD2 covers 8 bases. The CDR3 runs to 14 residues. CDR1 is MDHEN and CDR2 is SYDVKM in the germline V gene. Trimming at V came to 7 bases and at J to 4 bases, leaving 8 bases not matched to a gene. The CDR3 bases are TGTGCCAGCACGGTTCGGGAGGGCGTAGAGACCCAGTACTTC. Residues: CASTVREGVETQYF.

This clonotype appeared a few times. Here the CDR3 reads CASSAGPSWAYEQYF. Written as DNA, the CDR3 is TGTGCCAGCAGCGCCGGCCCTAGTTGGGCCTACGAGCAGTACTTC. The rearrangement uses TRBV9 and TRBJ2-7; D gene uncertain. CDR3 size: 15 residues. Germline CDR1 and CDR2: SGDLS and YYNGEE. V lost 3 bases, J lost 2 bases, and 15 bases lay in between.